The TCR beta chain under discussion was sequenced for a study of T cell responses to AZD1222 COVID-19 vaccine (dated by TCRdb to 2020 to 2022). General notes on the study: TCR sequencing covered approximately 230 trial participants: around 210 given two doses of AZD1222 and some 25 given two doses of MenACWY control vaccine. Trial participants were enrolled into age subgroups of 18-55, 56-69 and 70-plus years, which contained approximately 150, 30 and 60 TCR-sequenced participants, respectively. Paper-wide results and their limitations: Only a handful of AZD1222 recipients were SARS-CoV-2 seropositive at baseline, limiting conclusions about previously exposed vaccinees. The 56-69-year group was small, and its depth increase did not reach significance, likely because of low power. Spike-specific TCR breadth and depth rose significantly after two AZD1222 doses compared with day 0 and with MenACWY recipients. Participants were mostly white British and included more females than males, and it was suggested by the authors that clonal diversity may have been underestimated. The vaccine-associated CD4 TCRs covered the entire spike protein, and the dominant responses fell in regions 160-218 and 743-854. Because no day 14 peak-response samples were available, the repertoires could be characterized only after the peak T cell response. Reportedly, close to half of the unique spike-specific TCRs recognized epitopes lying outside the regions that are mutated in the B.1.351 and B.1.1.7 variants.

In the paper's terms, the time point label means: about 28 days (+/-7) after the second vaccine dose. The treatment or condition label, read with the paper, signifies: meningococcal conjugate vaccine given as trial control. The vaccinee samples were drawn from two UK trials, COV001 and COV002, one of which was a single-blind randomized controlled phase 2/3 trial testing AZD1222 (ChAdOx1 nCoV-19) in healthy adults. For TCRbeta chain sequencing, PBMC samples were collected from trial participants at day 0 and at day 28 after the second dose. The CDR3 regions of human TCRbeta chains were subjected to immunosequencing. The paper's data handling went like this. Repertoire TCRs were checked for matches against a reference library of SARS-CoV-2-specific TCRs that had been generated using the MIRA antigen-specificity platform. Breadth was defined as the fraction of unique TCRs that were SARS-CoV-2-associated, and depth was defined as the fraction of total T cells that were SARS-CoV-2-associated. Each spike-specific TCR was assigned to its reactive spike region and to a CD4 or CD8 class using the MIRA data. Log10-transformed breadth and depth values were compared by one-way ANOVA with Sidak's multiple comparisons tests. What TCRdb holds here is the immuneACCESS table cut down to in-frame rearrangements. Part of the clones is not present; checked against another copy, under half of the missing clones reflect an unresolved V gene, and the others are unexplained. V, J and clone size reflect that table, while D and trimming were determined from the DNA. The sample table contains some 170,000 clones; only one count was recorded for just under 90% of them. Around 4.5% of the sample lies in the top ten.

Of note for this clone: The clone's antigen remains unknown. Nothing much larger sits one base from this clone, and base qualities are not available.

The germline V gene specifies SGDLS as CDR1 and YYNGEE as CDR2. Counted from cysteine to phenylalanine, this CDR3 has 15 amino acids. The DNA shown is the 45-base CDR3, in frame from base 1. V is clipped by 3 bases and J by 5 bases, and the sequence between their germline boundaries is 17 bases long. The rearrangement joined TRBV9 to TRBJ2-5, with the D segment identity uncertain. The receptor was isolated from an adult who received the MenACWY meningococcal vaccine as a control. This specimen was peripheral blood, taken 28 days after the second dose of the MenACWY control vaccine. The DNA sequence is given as TGTGCCAGCAGCGGGAAAACTGGAGTTGGCGAGACCCAGTACTTC. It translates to CASSGKTGVGETQYF.